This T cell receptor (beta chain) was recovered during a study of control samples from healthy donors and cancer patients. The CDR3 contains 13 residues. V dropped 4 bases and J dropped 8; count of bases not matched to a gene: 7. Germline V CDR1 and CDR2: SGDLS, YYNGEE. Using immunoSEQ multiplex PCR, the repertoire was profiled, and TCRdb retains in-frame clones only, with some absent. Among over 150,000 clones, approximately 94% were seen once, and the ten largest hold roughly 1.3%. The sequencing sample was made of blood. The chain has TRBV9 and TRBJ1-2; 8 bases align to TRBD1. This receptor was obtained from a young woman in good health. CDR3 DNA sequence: TGTGCCAGCAGCCTCGGACAGGGCGAGGGCTACACCTTC. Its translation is CASSLGQGEGYTF.